The rows below give T cell receptor beta chains drawn from one sample of a study of shared clonotypes between healthy human individuals. TCRdb's table, derived via immunoSEQ multiplex PCR, lists solely in-frame clones and lacks some. The sample lists about 2.4 million clones, approximately 90% occurring once. Sequenced sample: naive CD4+ T cells sorted from blood. The receptors derive from a man aged 18 to 30 in good health. The CDR3 runs from the conserved cysteine through the conserved F or W. Fields, in order: J gene, V gene, CDR3 protein.

J: TRBJ1-5
V: TRBV21-1
CDR3: CASSKGVGRGGNQPQHF

J: TRBJ2-3
V: TRBV6-5
CDR3: CASSPGWADTDTQYF

J: TRBJ1-6
V: TRBV6-1
CDR3: CASSGVSMSSPLHF

J: TRBJ1-1
V: TRBV6-6
CDR3: CASKNPQGADTEAFF

J: TRBJ1-2
V: TRBV19
CDR3: CASSFRDRGFYGYTF

J: TRBJ2-7
V: TRBV19
CDR3: CASSTGTGYGEQYF

J: TRBJ1-5
V: TRBV2
CDR3: CASRVGTPYSNQPQHF

J: TRBJ2-7
V: TRBV21-1
CDR3: CATRGEGLYEQYF

J: TRBJ2-2
V: TRBV19
CDR3: CASSMLKVTGELFF

J: TRBJ2-6
V: TRBV7-3
CDR3: CASSGSGGASGANVLTF